This T cell receptor (beta chain) was documented in a study of beta chain features in type 1 diabetes. Study-wide points: Fewer insertions but more deletions were seen at VDJ junctions in type 1 diabetes patients.

This clone has a handful of counts. Antigen: not known. The CDR3 loop spans 14 amino acids. V shed 2 bases and J shed 1 base, with 8 bases lying between them. Germline CDR1 and CDR2: KGHSH and LQKENI. Markers CD45RO/CCR7/CD25/CD127/CD95/CD27 served to sort CD4+ naive, central memory, regulatory and stem cell-like memory cells. Reverse transcription of all isolated RNA meant that expressed TCRB transcripts were sequenced. Deep immunoSEQ sequencing covered naive, central memory and regulatory T cell samples. The data were produced by immunoSEQ multiplex PCR, yet TCRdb's version contains in-frame clones alone and is incomplete. The sample contains approximately 400,000 clones, approximately 16% of which appear only once.

The clonotype originates from a woman aged 18-29 years in good health. The sequencing input was naive CD4+ T cells from blood. The chain recombines TRBV18 with TRBJ1-1; D remains ambiguous. The CDR3 DNA reads TGTGCCAGCTCACCATCGGGATCGAACACTGAAGCTTTCTTT. Its protein product is CASSPSGSNTEAFF.